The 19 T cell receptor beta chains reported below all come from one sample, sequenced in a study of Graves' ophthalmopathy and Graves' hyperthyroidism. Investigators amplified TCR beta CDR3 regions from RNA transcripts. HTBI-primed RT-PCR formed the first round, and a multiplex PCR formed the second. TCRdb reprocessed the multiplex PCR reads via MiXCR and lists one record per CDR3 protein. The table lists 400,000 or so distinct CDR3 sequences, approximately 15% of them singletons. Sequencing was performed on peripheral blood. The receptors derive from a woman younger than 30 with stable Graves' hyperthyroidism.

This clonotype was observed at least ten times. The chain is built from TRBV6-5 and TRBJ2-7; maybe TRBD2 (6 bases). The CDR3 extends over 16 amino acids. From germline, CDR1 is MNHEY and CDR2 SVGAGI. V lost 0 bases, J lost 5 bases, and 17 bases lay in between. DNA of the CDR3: TGTGCCAGCAGTTACTCTGGGACTGGTTTTAATCACGAGCAGTACTTC. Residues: CASSYSGTGFNHEQYF.

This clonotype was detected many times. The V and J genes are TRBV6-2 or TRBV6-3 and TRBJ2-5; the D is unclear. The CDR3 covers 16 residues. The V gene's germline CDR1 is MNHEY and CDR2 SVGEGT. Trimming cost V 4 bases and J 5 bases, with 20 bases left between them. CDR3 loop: CASSSVYPPLAETQYF. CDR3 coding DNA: TGTGCCAGCAGTTCCGTATATCCTCCGTTGGCGGAGACCCAGTACTTC.

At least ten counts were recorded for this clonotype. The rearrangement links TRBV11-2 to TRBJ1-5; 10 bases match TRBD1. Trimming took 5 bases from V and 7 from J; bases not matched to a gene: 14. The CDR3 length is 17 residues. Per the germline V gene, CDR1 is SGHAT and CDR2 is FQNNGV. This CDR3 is CASSPRDRGMSRQPQHF. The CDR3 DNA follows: TGTGCCAGCAGCCCCCGGGACAGGGGAATGTCACGGCAGCCCCAGCATTTT.

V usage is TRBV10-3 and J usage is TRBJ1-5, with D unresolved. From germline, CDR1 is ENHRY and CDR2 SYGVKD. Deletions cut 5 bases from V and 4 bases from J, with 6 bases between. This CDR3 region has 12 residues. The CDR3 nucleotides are TGTGCCATCAGTCCGACGAATCAGCCCCAGCATTTT. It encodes CAISPTNQPQHF.

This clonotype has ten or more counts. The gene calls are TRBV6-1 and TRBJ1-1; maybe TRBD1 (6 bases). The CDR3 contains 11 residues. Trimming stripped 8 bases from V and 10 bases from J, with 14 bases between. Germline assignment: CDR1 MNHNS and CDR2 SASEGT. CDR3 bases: TGTGCCAGCCAGGACACAGGGCGAGCTTTCTTT. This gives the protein CASQDTGRAFF.

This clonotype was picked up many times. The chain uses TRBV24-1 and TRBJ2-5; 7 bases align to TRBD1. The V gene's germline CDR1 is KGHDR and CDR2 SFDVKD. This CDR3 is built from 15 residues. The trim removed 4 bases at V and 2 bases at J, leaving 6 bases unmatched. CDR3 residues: CATSEPRTGQETQYF. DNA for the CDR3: TGTGCCACCAGTGAACCTCGGACAGGTCAAGAGACCCAGTACTTC.

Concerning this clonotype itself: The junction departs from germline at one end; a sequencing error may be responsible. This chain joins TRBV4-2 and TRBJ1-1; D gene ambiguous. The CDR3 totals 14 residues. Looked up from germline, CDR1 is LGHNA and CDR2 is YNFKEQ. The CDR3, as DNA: TGTGCCAGCAGCCAAGAACACCTTAACACTGAAACTTTCTTT. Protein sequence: CASSQEHLNTETFF.

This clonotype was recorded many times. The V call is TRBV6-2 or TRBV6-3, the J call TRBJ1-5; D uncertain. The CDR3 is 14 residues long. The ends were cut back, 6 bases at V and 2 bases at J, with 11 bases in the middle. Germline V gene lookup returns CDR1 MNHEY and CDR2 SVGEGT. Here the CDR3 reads CASSPGARNQPQHF. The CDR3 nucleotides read TGTGCCAGCAGCCCCGGCGCCCGCAATCAGCCCCAGCATTTT.

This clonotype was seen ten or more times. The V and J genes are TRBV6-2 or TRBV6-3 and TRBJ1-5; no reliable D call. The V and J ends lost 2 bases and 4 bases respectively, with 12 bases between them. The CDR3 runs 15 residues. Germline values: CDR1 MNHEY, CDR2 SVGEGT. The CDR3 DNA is TGTGCCAGCAGTTACATGTCAGCTAAAAATCAGCCCCAGCATTTT. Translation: CASSYMSAKNQPQHF.

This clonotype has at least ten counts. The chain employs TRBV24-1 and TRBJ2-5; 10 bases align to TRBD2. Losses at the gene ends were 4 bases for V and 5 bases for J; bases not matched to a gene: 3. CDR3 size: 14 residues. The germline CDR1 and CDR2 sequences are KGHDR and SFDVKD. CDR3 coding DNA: TGTGCCACCAGTGACCAGGGACTAGCGGAGACCCAGTACTTC. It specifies CATSDQGLAETQYF.

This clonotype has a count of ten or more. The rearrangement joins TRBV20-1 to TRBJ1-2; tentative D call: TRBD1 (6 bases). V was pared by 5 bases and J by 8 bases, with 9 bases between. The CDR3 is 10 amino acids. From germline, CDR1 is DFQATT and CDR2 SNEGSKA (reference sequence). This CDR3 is CSAGQWGYTF. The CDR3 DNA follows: TGCAGTGCTGGACAGTGGGGCTACACCTTC.

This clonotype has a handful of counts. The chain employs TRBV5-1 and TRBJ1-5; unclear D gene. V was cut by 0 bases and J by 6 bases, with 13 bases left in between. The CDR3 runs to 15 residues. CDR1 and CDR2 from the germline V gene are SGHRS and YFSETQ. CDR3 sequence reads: CASSLAPIRGQPQHF. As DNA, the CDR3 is TGCGCCAGCAGCTTGGCCCCTATTCGGGGTCAGCCCCAGCATTTT. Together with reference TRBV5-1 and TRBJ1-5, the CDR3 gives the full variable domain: KAGVTQTPRYLIKTRGQQVTLSCSPISGHRSVSWYQQTPGQGLQFLFEYFSETQRNKGNFPGRFSGRQFSNSRSEMNVSTLELGDSALYLCASSLAPIRGQPQHFGDGTRLSIL.

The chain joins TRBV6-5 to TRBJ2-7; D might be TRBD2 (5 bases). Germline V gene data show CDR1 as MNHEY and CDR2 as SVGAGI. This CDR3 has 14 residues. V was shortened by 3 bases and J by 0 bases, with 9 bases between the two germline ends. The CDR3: CASSYSANSYEQYF. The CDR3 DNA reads TGTGCCAGCAGTTATAGCGCCAACTCCTACGAGCAGTACTTC.

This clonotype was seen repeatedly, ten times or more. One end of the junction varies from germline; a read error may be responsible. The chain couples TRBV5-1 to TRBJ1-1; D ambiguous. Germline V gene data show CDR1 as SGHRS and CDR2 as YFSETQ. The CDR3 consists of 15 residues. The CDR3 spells CASSFGPGENAEAFF. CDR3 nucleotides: TGCGCCAGCAGCTTTGGACCCGGGGAGAACGCTGAAGCTTTCTTT.

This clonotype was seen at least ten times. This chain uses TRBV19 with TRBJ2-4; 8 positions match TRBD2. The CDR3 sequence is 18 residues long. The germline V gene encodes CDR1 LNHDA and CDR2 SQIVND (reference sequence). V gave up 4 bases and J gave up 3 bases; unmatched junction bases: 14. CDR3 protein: CASSTWGRGVIGKNIQYF. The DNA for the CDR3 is TGTGCCAGTAGTACCTGGGGGCGGGGGGTAATTGGCAAAAACATTCAGTACTTC.

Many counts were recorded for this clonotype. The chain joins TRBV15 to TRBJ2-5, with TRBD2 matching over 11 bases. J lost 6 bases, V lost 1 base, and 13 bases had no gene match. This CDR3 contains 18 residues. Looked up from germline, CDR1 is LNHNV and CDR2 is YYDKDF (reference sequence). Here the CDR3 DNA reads TGTGCCACCAGCAGAGGGCCGGTTACTAGCGGGGGATTTAAGACCCAGTACTTC. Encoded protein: CATSRGPVTSGGFKTQYF.

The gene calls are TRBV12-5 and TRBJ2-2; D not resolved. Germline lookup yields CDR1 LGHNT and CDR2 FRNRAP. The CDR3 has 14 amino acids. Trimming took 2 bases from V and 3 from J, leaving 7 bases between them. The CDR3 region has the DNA TGTGCTAGTGGTTTGTACCCCGACACCGGGGAGCTGTTTTTT. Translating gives CASGLYPDTGELFF.

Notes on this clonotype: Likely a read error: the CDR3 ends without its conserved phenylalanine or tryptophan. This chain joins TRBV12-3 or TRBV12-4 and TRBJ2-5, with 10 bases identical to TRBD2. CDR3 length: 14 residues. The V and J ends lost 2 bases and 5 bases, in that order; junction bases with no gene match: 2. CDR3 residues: CASSLLAGEETQYS. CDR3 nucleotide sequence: TGTGCCAGCAGTTTACTAGCGGGGGAGGAGACCCAGTACTCC.

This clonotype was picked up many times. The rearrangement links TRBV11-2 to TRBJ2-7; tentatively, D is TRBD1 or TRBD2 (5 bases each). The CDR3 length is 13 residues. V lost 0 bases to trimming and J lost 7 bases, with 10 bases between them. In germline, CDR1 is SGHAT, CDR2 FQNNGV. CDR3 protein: CASSLESGGEQYF. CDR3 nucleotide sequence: TGTGCCAGCAGCTTAGAAAGTGGGGGAGAGCAGTACTTC.